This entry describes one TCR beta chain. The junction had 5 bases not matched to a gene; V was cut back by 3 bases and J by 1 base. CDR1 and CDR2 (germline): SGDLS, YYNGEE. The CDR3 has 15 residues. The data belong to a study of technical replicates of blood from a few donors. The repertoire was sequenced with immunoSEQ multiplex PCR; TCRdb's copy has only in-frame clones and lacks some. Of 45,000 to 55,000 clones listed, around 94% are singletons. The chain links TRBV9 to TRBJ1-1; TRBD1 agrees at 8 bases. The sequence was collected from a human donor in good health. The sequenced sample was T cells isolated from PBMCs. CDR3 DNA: TGTGCCAGCAGCGCCTCGACAGGGGCGAACACTGAAGCTTTCTTT. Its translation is CASSASTGANTEAFF. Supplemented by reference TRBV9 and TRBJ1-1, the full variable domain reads DSGVTQTPKHLITATGQRVTLRCSPRSGDLSVYWYQQSLDQGLQFLIQYYNGEERAKGNILERFSAQQFPDLHSELNLSSLELGDSALYFCASSASTGANTEAFFGQGTRLTVV.